The T cell receptor beta chain described here comes from a study of blood T cell repertoires in COVID-19 (dated by TCRdb to 2018 to 2020). With respect to the entire study: Samples from collaborators originated in the United States, Italy and Spain and spanned both the acute and convalescent phases of COVID-19. The prospective study material was composed of cDNA or gDNA derived from T cells, B-cell-depleted T cells, or PBMCs. The dataset comprised deeply sampled blood TCRbeta repertoires from subjects exposed to, actively infected with, or recovered from COVID-19. A freely available public database, intended as a resource for researchers studying the immune response to SARS-CoV-2, is where the repertoires were released. Samples were obtained from the ongoing ImmuneRACE study (first 160 participants) and from some 1,300 subjects provided by 6 global collaborators. A de-identified subject ID, COVID-19 status, age in years and sex were almost always included in the sample metadata. Where HLA class I and class II types were available, the types were taken from metadata supplied by the sample provider, not from assay-based typing.

The immunoSEQ Assay, a bias-controlled multiplex PCR, was used to amplify TCRbeta CDR3 regions from genomic DNA. The authors' analysis ran thus. Within the assay, amplification of reference gene primers was used to estimate how many nucleated cells each sample contained. To quantify the absolute abundance of each unique TCRbeta CDR3 rearrangement, sequence reads were collapsed and filtered. For each sample, productive Simpson clonality was calculated by taking the square root of Simpson's diversity index across productive rearrangements. Drawn from immuneACCESS, this table holds only the in-frame rearrangements with V and J called that TCRdb kept. Clones are partly lost; checked studies trace under half to an unresolved V gene and leave the rest unexplained. V, J and clone size are taken as reported in that table, and D and trimming were inferred from the DNA itself. The table for this sample lists around 300,000 clones; 70% to 90% of them were counted only once. The biggest ten clones account for 9% to 9.5% of the sample.

Beyond this particular receptor, the publication reports: The amount of clinical and demographic metadata varied by source and participant and was provided uncurated.

This clone was observed once. Which antigen it targets is not known. Base qualities are not provided; no much larger clone lies one nucleotide away. Whole blood was collected in K2EDTA tubes by collaborating institutions according to the institutions' own protocols. For TCRbeta analysis, collaborator samples were shipped as frozen whole blood, as isolated PBMCs, or as DNA extracted from either sample type. The receptor's source is a young man with active or convalescent COVID-19. Sequencing used peripheral blood.

The DNA is as follows: TGTGCCAGCAGCCCCGACAGGGTGGGTCAGCCCCAGCATTTT. Its protein is CASSPDRVGQPQHF. The sequence is built from TRBV9 and TRBJ1-5, with 7 middle bases fitting TRBD1. The junction shows trimming of 4 bases on V and 6 bases on J, and the gene matches do not reach 7 bases of it. The germline V gene provides CDR1 SGDLS and CDR2 YYNGEE. The CDR3 sequence holds 14 residues, the cysteine and phenylalanine included. Left in the record is the CDR3 DNA by itself, 42 bases read in frame from the first base.